The 29 T cell receptor beta chains below were found in one sample sequenced in a study of blood T cell repertoires in COVID-19. This table comes from immunoSEQ multiplex PCR, and its TCRdb copy is limited to in-frame clones, with some not included. The repertoire holds 80,000 to 100,000 clones, with 86% as singletons. Input material: peripheral blood. These receptor sequences come from a woman between 55 and 75 years old in a cohort sampled during active or convalescent COVID-19.

The J gene is TRBJ2-3, the V gene TRBV5-1, with a weak D call TRBD2 (6 bases). V lost 4 bases to trimming and J lost 3 bases, with 12 bases between them. The V gene's germline CDR1 is SGHRS and CDR2 YFSETQ. The length of the CDR3 is 14 residues. The CDR3 protein is CASSLWDSTDTQYF. CDR3 DNA sequence: TGCGCCAGCAGCCTGTGGGACTCGACAGATACGCAGTATTTT.

The rearrangement joins TRBV4-1 to TRBJ2-3; 11 positions match TRBD2. The CDR3 runs 13 residues. J was trimmed by 14 bases and V by 3 bases; bases with no gene match: 7. CDR1 and CDR2 (germline): MGHRA, YSYEKL. The CDR3 DNA reads as TGCGCCAGCAGCCAGACTAGCGGGGAACGCCGGTATTTT. Translating it yields CASSQTSGERRYF.

The chain has TRBV5-4 and TRBJ2-2; a weak D match, TRBD1 (5 bases). There are 15 residues in the CDR3. V shed 4 bases and J shed 6 bases, with 16 bases lying between them. Germline loops: CDR1 SGHNT, CDR2 YYREEE (reference sequence). The CDR3 DNA reads TGTGCCAGCAGCCCTGACAGAAATGTCGCCGGGGAGCTGTTTTTT. As protein: CASSPDRNVAGELFF. Using reference TRBV5-4 and TRBJ2-2 for the parts outside the CDR3, the full variable domain is ETGVTQSPTHLIKTRGQQVTLRCSSQSGHNTVSWYQQALGQGPQFIFQYYREEENGRGNFPPRFSGLQFPNYSSELNVNALELDDSALYLCASSPDRNVAGELFFGEGSRLTVL.

The chain recombines TRBV3-1 (or the pseudogene TRBV3-2) with TRBJ2-3; 9 positions match TRBD2. The germline V gene encodes CDR1 LGHDT and CDR2 YNNKEL (reference sequence). The CDR3 loop spans 14 amino acids. The V and J ends lost 5 bases and 4 bases, in that order; junction bases with no gene match: 4. CDR3 coding DNA: TGTGCCAGCAGCGGGACTAGCCGCTCAGATACGCAGTATTTT. This gives the protein CASSGTSRSDTQYF.

This chain links TRBV6-5 with TRBJ2-7, with 10 bases aligning to TRBD2. With 4 bases clipped from V and 3 bases from J, the junction kept 9 bases outside the gene matches. CDR1 and CDR2 from the germline V gene are MNHEY and SVGAGI. The CDR3 has 16 amino acids. The DNA of the CDR3 is TGTGCCAGCAGTTTCCGTAGCGGGAGGCCCGGCTACGAGCAGTACTTC. It codes for CASSFRSGRPGYEQYF.

The chain couples TRBV6-4 to TRBJ1-2; D might be TRBD1 (5 bases). CDR1 and CDR2 from the germline V gene are MRHNA and SNTAGT. Deletions cut 8 bases from V and 4 bases from J, with 23 bases between. CDR3 length: 16 amino acids. CDR3 sequence: CASASDTLQNCYGYTF. The DNA of the CDR3 is TGTGCCAGCGCCTCGGACACCCTACAGAACTGCTATGGCTACACCTTC.

This chain connects TRBV29-1 to TRBJ2-7; TRBD1 matches at 7 bases. Germline-derived CDR1 and CDR2 are SQVTM and ANQGSEA. This CDR3 has 14 amino acids. The trim removed 4 bases at V and 5 bases at J, leaving 11 bases unmatched. The CDR3 sequence: CSVASRTGFDEQYF. The CDR3 region has the DNA TGCAGCGTTGCGTCTAGGACAGGTTTCGACGAGCAGTACTTC.

V and J are TRBV19 and TRBJ2-1; possibly TRBD1 for D (5 bases). Germline V gene data show CDR1 as LNHDA and CDR2 as SQIVND (reference sequence). The V end lost 1 base, the J end lost 8 bases, and 12 bases lay between the germline ends. This CDR3 comprises 14 residues. Written as DNA, the CDR3 is TGTGCCAGTAGTATAGGGGGCGGCGCCCATGAGCAGTTCTTC. Translation gives CASSIGGGAHEQFF.

This clone was detected only once. V gene TRBV6-5 combines with J gene TRBJ2-1; 8 bases fit TRBD1. V dropped 6 bases and J dropped 6; count of bases not matched to a gene: 4. Germline V lookup: CDR1 MNHEY, CDR2 SVGAGI. The CDR3 loop spans 13 amino acids. CDR3 nucleotides: TGTGCCAGCAGACGGACAGGGAGCAATGAGCAGTTCTTC. Protein: CASRRTGSNEQFF.

The J gene is TRBJ1-1, the V gene TRBV27; D ambiguous. The V end was cut by 4 bases, the J end by 0 bases, with 12 bases between. Germline-derived CDR1 and CDR2 are MNHEY and SMNVEV (reference sequence). The CDR3 sequence is 15 residues long. DNA for the CDR3: TGTGCCAGCAGTTCCTACGAGGCCTTGAACACTGAAGCTTTCTTT. It translates to CASSSYEALNTEAFF.

This rearrangement joins TRBV12-5 to TRBJ2-1, with D tentatively TRBD1 (6 bases). The CDR3 has 15 residues. V dropped 8 bases and J dropped 0 bases, with 14 bases sitting between them. In germline, CDR1 is LGHNT, CDR2 FRNRAP. The CDR3 DNA reads as TGTGCTAGTAGCCCAGGGGATAGCTCCTACAATGAGCAGTTCTTC. Its translation: CASSPGDSSYNEQFF.

The chain employs TRBV7-3 and TRBJ1-1; D may be TRBD1 (5 bases). The CDR3 is made up of 13 amino acids. CDR1 is SGHTA and CDR2 is FQGTGA in the germline V gene. The V and J ends lost 3 bases and 2 bases respectively, with 7 bases between them. The chain's CDR3 is CASSFDSNTEAFF. In DNA, the CDR3 is TGTGCCAGCAGCTTCGACAGTAACACTGAAGCTTTCTTT.

V usage is TRBV11-2 and J usage is TRBJ2-1; 9 bases fit TRBD1. V shed 0 bases, J shed 6 bases, and the junction held 9 bases outside the gene matches. The CDR3 runs to 17 residues. Germline lookup yields CDR1 SGHAT and CDR2 FQNNGV. The DNA for the CDR3 is TGTGCCAGCAGCTTAGATCCCCGGGACAGGGTAGGCAATGAGCAGTTCTTC. As protein: CASSLDPRDRVGNEQFF.

The rearrangement joins TRBV5-1 to TRBJ2-1; 7 nucleotides line up with TRBD2. The germline V gene has CDR1 SGHRS and CDR2 YFSETQ. J gave up 5 bases and V 0 bases, and 8 bases lay outside the gene matches. This CDR3 is built from 16 residues. The chain's CDR3 is CASSLAIASGDNEQFF. Written as DNA, the CDR3 is TGCGCCAGCAGCTTGGCCATCGCTAGCGGAGACAATGAGCAGTTCTTC.

The chain recombines TRBV19 with TRBJ2-6, with D perhaps matching TRBD1 (6 bases). The CDR3 consists of 16 residues. V was cut by 4 bases and J by 3 bases, with 13 bases left in between. From germline, CDR1 is LNHDA and CDR2 SQIVND (reference sequence). The CDR3 loop reads CASSKPTGSGANVLTF. In DNA form, the CDR3 reads TGTGCCAGTAGTAAACCTACAGGGAGTGGGGCCAACGTCCTGACTTTC.

The rearrangement links TRBV9 to TRBJ2-2; D not resolved. Trimming took 4 bases from V and 5 from J, leaving 9 bases between them. Germline CDR1 SGDLS, CDR2 YYNGEE. The CDR3 is made up of 13 amino acids. The CDR3 region has the DNA TGTGCCAGCAGCCCCCCCAGGACCGGGGAGCTGTTTTTT. Its protein is CASSPPRTGELFF.

V and J are TRBV3-1 (or the pseudogene TRBV3-2) and TRBJ1-1, with TRBD1 identical over 7 bases. The junction had 10 bases not matched to a gene; V was cut back by 6 bases and J by 6 bases. Germline V CDR1 and CDR2: LGHDT, YNNKEL (reference sequence). This CDR3 contains 14 residues. The CDR3 loop reads CASSLTGVRAEAFF. CDR3 coding DNA: TGTGCCAGCAGTCTCACAGGGGTGAGGGCTGAAGCTTTCTTT.

The chain is built from TRBV19 and TRBJ2-2; 9 nucleotides match TRBD1. Per the germline V gene, CDR1 is LNHDA and CDR2 is SQIVND (reference sequence). This CDR3 has 15 residues. Losses at the gene ends were 4 bases for V and 5 bases for J; bases not matched to a gene: 5. The CDR3: CASSNRDRATGELFF. Written as DNA, the CDR3 is TGTGCCAGTAGTAACCGGGACAGGGCAACCGGGGAGCTGTTTTTT. The complete variable domain, with remaining parts taken from reference TRBV19 and TRBJ2-2, reads DGGITQSPKYLFRKEGQNVTLSCEQNLNHDAMYWYRQDPGQGLRLIYYSQIVNDFQKGDIAEGYSVSREKKESFPLTVTSAQKNPTAFYLCASSNRDRATGELFFGEGSRLTVL.

The V and J genes are TRBV24-1 and TRBJ2-1; 7 positions match TRBD2. The J segment lost 0 bases and the V segment lost 1 base, leaving 11 bases of the junction unmatched. This CDR3 is built from 19 residues. Germline CDR1 is KGHDR and CDR2 is SFDVKD. CDR3 nucleotide sequence: TGTGCCACCAGTGATTTCAAGGCTAGCGGAGGAAGCTCCTACAATGAGCAGTTCTTC. Protein: CATSDFKASGGSSYNEQFF.

The V call is TRBV4-2, the J call TRBJ2-3; TRBD2 agrees at 12 bases. V lost 0 bases and J lost 5; bases outside the gene matches: 12. Germline lookup yields CDR1 LGHNA and CDR2 YNFKEQ. The CDR3 covers 19 residues. The CDR3 here is CASSQEWVRLAGVRDTQYF. In DNA, the CDR3 is TGTGCCAGCAGCCAAGAATGGGTTAGACTAGCGGGAGTAAGAGATACGCAGTATTTT.

V is TRBV29-1 and J is TRBJ2-3; 12 bases match TRBD2. The ends lost 6 bases at V and 4 bases at J; junction bases unmatched: 5. This CDR3 region has 14 residues. CDR1 SQVTM and CDR2 ANQGSEA come from the germline V gene. The CDR3 loop reads CSVRRLAGADTQYF. In DNA form, the CDR3 reads TGCAGCGTGAGGAGACTAGCGGGAGCAGATACGCAGTATTTT.

CDR3 sequence reads: CASSFQGAANSPLHF. The CDR3, as DNA: TGTGCCAGCAGCTTTCAGGGGGCGGCTAATTCACCCCTCCACTTT. The chain couples TRBV7-3 to TRBJ1-6; 8 bases are shared with TRBD1. This CDR3 spans 15 amino acids. After removal of 3 bases from V and 6 bases from J, the junction contained 4 bases not matched to a gene. Germline assignment: CDR1 SGHTA and CDR2 FQGTGA.

The chain is built from TRBV7-3 and TRBJ2-1, with D possibly matching TRBD1 (6 bases). CDR1 is SGHTA, CDR2 FQGTGA, per germline. Between the trimmed V and J ends, which lost 0 bases and 5 bases, there was a span of 8 bases. This CDR3 contains 14 residues. The DNA for the CDR3 is TGTGCCAGCAGCTTAACGTACAGGGACAATGAGCAGTTCTTC. This sequence encodes CASSLTYRDNEQFF.

The J gene is TRBJ1-5, the V gene TRBV9, with D perhaps matching TRBD1 (5 bases). Germline CDR1 SGDLS, CDR2 YYNGEE. The V and J ends lost 0 bases and 6 bases respectively, with 13 bases between them. The CDR3 spans 15 residues. The CDR3 nucleotides are TGTGCCAGCAGCGTAGGGCAGGGAGGTGGTCAGCCCCAGCATTTT. Amino acid sequence: CASSVGQGGGQPQHF.

This chain uses TRBV10-2 with TRBJ2-7; 10 positions agree with TRBD1. Germline values: CDR1 WSHSY, CDR2 SAAADI. Trimming cost V 6 bases and J 4 bases; bases outside gene matches: 6. The CDR3 spans 14 residues. The CDR3 bases are TGCGCCAGCAGCCAGACAGGGGGCAGATACGAGCAGTACTTC. This encodes CASSQTGGRYEQYF.

This chain connects TRBV6-4 to TRBJ2-1; 13 bases match TRBD2. CDR1 is MRHNA, CDR2 SNTAGT, per germline. The CDR3 contains 16 residues. J lost 4 bases, V lost 2 bases, and 2 bases had no gene match. CDR3 coding DNA: TGTGCCAGCAGTGACCGGGGACTAGCGGGATACAATGAGCAGTTCTTC. This gives the protein CASSDRGLAGYNEQFF.

J is TRBJ1-3 and V is TRBV7-8; D might be TRBD1 (5 bases). The CDR3 spans 15 residues. CDR1 and CDR2 (germline): SGHVS, FQNEAQ. Trimming pared 5 bases from V and 1 base from J, leaving 12 bases between. CDR3 protein: CASSVSSGSGNTIYF. The CDR3 DNA reads TGTGCCAGCAGCGTTTCTTCAGGGTCTGGAAACACCATATATTTT.

The chain recombines TRBV9 with TRBJ1-2; TRBD1 matches at 8 bases. Germline lookup yields CDR1 SGDLS and CDR2 YYNGEE. The CDR3 consists of 14 residues. Trimming removed 0 bases from V and 8 bases from J; junction bases left unmatched: 6. The CDR3 is CASSVDQGARGYTF. The DNA for the CDR3 is TGTGCCAGCAGCGTAGACCAGGGGGCGAGGGGCTACACCTTC.

This chain connects TRBV3-1 (or the pseudogene TRBV3-2) to TRBJ1-1; 8 nucleotides match TRBD1. The CDR3 covers 17 residues. CDR1 is LGHDT and CDR2 is YNNKEL in the germline V gene (reference sequence). V lost 1 base, J lost 0 bases, and 7 bases stayed unmatched. CDR3 nucleotides: TGTGCCAGCAGCCAAGGGGGCAGGGGGCCTTTGAACACTGAAGCTTTCTTT. Amino acids: CASSQGGRGPLNTEAFF.